What follows are 29 T cell receptor beta chains derived from one specimen sequenced in a study of OX40 agonist ivuxolimab in advanced cancers. Method: immunoSEQ multiplex PCR; TCRdb's copy keeps in-frame clones and lacks some. The sample consists of roughly 60,000 clones, under 95% of them appearing once. This sample comprised CD4+ or CD8+ T cells sorted from blood, obtained in a trial of the OX40 agonist ivuxolimab. These receptor sequences come from an adult with an advanced solid tumor such as melanoma, head and neck, liver or kidney cancer.

The CDR3 loop is CASAGQGRDNEQFF. The CDR3 DNA is TGTGCCAGCGCTGGGCAGGGACGGGACAATGAGCAGTTCTTC. The J gene is TRBJ2-1, the V gene TRBV2, with D tentatively TRBD1 or TRBD2 (5 bases each). CDR3 length equals 14 residues. Between the trimmed V and J ends, which lost 8 bases and 5 bases, there was a span of 16 bases. CDR1 is SNHLY, CDR2 FYNNEI, per germline.

The V gene is TRBV29-1, the J gene TRBJ2-3; 7 positions agree with TRBD1. The V and J ends lost 5 bases and 0 bases, in that order; junction bases with no gene match: 2. The CDR3 is made up of 13 amino acids. Germline lookup yields CDR1 SQVTM and CDR2 ANQGSEA. CDR3 DNA: TGCAGCGTTAGGACAGGAAGCACAGATACGCAGTATTTT. It translates to CSVRTGSTDTQYF.

The chain combines TRBV4-3 with TRBJ1-4, with D perhaps matching TRBD1 (5 bases). This CDR3 comprises 16 residues. From germline, CDR1 is LGHNA and CDR2 YSLEER. V lost 2 bases and J 5 bases, leaving 15 bases between the germline ends. CDR3 bases: TGCGCCAGCAGCCAACAAATTGACAGTTGGAATGAAAAACTGTTTTTT. Amino acid sequence: CASSQQIDSWNEKLFF.

The chain recombines TRBV28 with TRBJ1-2, with 8 bases that match TRBD1. This CDR3 region has 13 residues. The V segment lost 5 bases and the J segment 8 bases; nucleotides outside the gene matches: 7. Looked up from germline, CDR1 is MDHEN and CDR2 is SYDVKM. DNA for the CDR3: TGTGCCAGCAGTCAGGACAGGGTGAGAGGCTACACCTTC. This codes for CASSQDRVRGYTF.

The CDR3 coding sequence is TGTGCCAGCGGGCAAGCGGGAGGGACAGATACGCAGTATTTT. This encodes CASGQAGGTDTQYF. V is TRBV7-3 and J is TRBJ2-3, with 10 bases that match TRBD2. From germline, CDR1 is SGHTA and CDR2 FQGTGA. The CDR3 runs 14 residues. V shed 8 bases and J 3 bases; nucleotides not matched to a gene: 5.

This rearrangement joins TRBV4-1 to TRBJ1-5; possibly TRBD1 for D (6 bases). The germline V and J ends were trimmed by 1 base and 4 bases, with 11 bases remaining between them. CDR3 length: 15 amino acids. Looked up from germline, CDR1 is MGHRA and CDR2 is YSYEKL. The CDR3 protein is CASSQATGLNQPQHF. In DNA form, the CDR3 reads TGCGCCAGCAGCCAAGCGACAGGCCTTAATCAGCCCCAGCATTTT.

V usage is TRBV6-5 and J usage is TRBJ1-1; 7 bases map to TRBD1. The CDR3 loop spans 14 amino acids. The J segment lost 6 bases and the V segment lost 6 bases, leaving 10 bases of the junction unmatched. Per the germline V gene, CDR1 is MNHEY and CDR2 is SVGAGI. CDR3 bases: TGTGCCAGCAGGGGGGGACAGCGTCTAGCTGAAGCTTTCTTT. It specifies CASRGGQRLAEAFF.

The chain couples TRBV7-9 to TRBJ2-7, with TRBD2 matching over 7 bases. Germline lookup yields CDR1 SEHNR and CDR2 FQNEAQ (reference sequence). CDR3 length equals 14 residues. After removal of 5 bases from V and 1 base from J, the junction contained 5 bases not matched to a gene. The CDR3 sequence: CASSLNGGSYEQYF. For the CDR3, the DNA is TGTGCCAGCAGCCTCAACGGGGGGTCCTACGAGCAGTACTTC.

The V and J genes are TRBV30 and TRBJ2-7; 7 nucleotides line up with TRBD2. V shed 5 bases and J 7 bases; nucleotides not matched to a gene: 8. CDR1 GTSNPN and CDR2 SVGIG come from the germline V gene (reference sequence). CDR3 size: 12 residues. The CDR3 loop is CAWESGIREQYF. Here the CDR3 DNA reads TGTGCCTGGGAGAGCGGGATTCGGGAGCAGTACTTC.

The chain couples TRBV28 to TRBJ1-1; D not resolved. The CDR3 is 13 amino acids. Germline V gives CDR1 MDHEN, CDR2 SYDVKM. V was clipped by 8 bases and J by 0 bases, with 10 bases between them. The CDR3: CASGFVVNTEAFF. The CDR3 bases are TGTGCCAGCGGGTTCGTGGTGAACACTGAAGCTTTCTTT.

The chain carries TRBV27 and TRBJ2-7, with 10 bases fitting TRBD2. Germline assignment: CDR1 MNHEY and CDR2 SMNVEV (reference sequence). Unmatched junction bases numbered 7, after V lost 8 bases and J lost 0 bases. This CDR3 is built from 15 residues. The chain's CDR3 is CASRYGTSDSYEQYF. CDR3 sequence (DNA): TGTGCCAGCCGATATGGGACTAGCGACTCCTACGAGCAGTACTTC.

This clone was observed a single time. The chain carries TRBV6-9 and TRBJ2-3; D call uncertain. The CDR3 runs to 13 residues. Germline V gene lookup returns CDR1 MNHGY and CDR2 SVAAGI. V dropped 5 bases and J dropped 4 bases, with 10 bases sitting between them. The CDR3 reads CASSPDNPDTQYF. CDR3 sequence (DNA): TGTGCCAGCAGTCCTGACAACCCAGATACGCAGTATTTT.

This clone came up once. V gene TRBV5-1 combines with J gene TRBJ2-2; 7 nucleotides align to TRBD2. V lost 1 base to trimming and J lost 1 base; unmatched junction nucleotides: 4. This CDR3 is built from 16 residues. Germline V gene sequence: CDR1 SGHRS, CDR2 YFSETQ. As DNA, the CDR3 is TGCGCCAGCAGCTTGATTGCTAGCGGGAACACCGGGGAGCTGTTTTTT. Its protein is CASSLIASGNTGELFF.

The chain links TRBV9 to TRBJ1-1; D possibly corresponds to TRBD1 (6 bases). Trimming pared 5 bases from V and 1 base from J, leaving 9 bases between. In germline, CDR1 is SGDLS, CDR2 YYNGEE. The CDR3 length is 13 residues. CDR3 nucleotides: TGTGCCAGCAGGGACAGTTCGAACACTGAAGCTTTCTTT. Translating gives CASRDSSNTEAFF.

Here the CDR3 reads CATALAITDTQYF. Here the CDR3 DNA reads TGTGCCACCGCCCTAGCGATCACAGATACGCAGTATTTT. V and J are TRBV7-2 and TRBJ2-3; a possible D gene is TRBD2 (6 bases). Trimming cost V 10 bases and J 2 bases, with 13 bases left between them. Germline-derived CDR1 and CDR2 are SGHTA and FQGNSA. The CDR3 sequence is 13 residues long.

The rearrangement uses TRBV5-1 and TRBJ2-5; 7 bases align to TRBD1. J was trimmed by 4 bases and V by 2 bases; bases with no gene match: 5. CDR3 length: 14 amino acids. Germline CDR1 reads SGHRS; CDR2 reads YFSETQ. Here the CDR3 reads CASSFGPGGETQYF. The CDR3 region has the DNA TGCGCCAGCAGCTTTGGGCCAGGGGGAGAGACCCAGTACTTC.

V usage is TRBV7-9 and J usage is TRBJ1-6; D perhaps matches TRBD1 (5 bases). The CDR3 has 16 amino acids. The germline V gene encodes CDR1 SEHNR and CDR2 FQNEAQ (reference sequence). Trimming removed 3 bases at V and 8 bases at J, with 17 bases between. CDR3 sequence reads: CASSFASGRVYSPLHF. As DNA, the CDR3 is TGTGCCAGCAGCTTCGCGTCTGGCAGGGTGTATTCACCCCTCCACTTT.

This chain links TRBV6-5 with TRBJ2-5; 9 bases are shared with TRBD1. With 7 bases clipped from V and 4 bases from J, the junction kept 7 bases outside the gene matches. The CDR3 spans 14 residues. The germline V gene has CDR1 MNHEY and CDR2 SVGAGI. In nucleotides, the CDR3 is TGTGCCAGCAAAAGGGGACAGGGAGGAGAGACCCAGTACTTC. Its protein is CASKRGQGGETQYF.

The chain combines TRBV6-5 with TRBJ2-2, with D possibly being TRBD2 (6 bases). Trimming cost V 2 bases and J 2 bases, with 12 bases left between them. The germline V gene encodes CDR1 MNHEY and CDR2 SVGAGI. CDR3 length: 16 amino acids. CDR3 loop: CASSYGRTLNTGELFF. The CDR3 DNA is TGTGCCAGCAGTTACGGGAGGACACTAAACACCGGGGAGCTGTTTTTT.

The chain couples TRBV6-6 to TRBJ2-1; TRBD2 aligns across 14 bases. Germline-derived CDR1 and CDR2 are MNHNY and SVGAGI (reference sequence). The V and J ends lost 6 bases and 7 bases, in that order; junction bases with no gene match: 8. This CDR3 contains 16 residues. For the CDR3, the DNA is TGTGCCAGCAGCCCCGGGACTAGCGGGAGTTGGAATGAGCAGTTCTTC. Translation gives CASSPGTSGSWNEQFF.

J is TRBJ2-7 and V is TRBV11-2, with 9 bases that match TRBD2. Germline V gives CDR1 SGHAT, CDR2 FQNNGV. The J segment lost 2 bases and the V segment lost 0 bases, leaving 5 bases of the junction unmatched. This CDR3 has 16 amino acids. As DNA, the CDR3 is TGTGCCAGCAGCTTAGATAGGCTAGCGGGAACCTACGAGCAGTACTTC. This gives the protein CASSLDRLAGTYEQYF.

The chain has TRBV19 and TRBJ2-2, with 9 bases aligning to TRBD1. J gave up 4 bases and V 7 bases, and 4 bases lay outside the gene matches. Germline CDR1 reads LNHDA; CDR2 reads SQIVND (reference sequence). The CDR3 sequence is 14 residues long. The CDR3 here is CASIGDRATGELFF. The DNA for the CDR3 is TGTGCCAGTATCGGGGACAGGGCCACCGGGGAGCTGTTTTTT.

The chain is built from TRBV2 and TRBJ2-1, with 7 bases matching TRBD1. The CDR3 is 15 residues long. The germline gives CDR1 SNHLY, CDR2 FYNNEI. Trimming took 7 bases from V and 4 from J; bases not matched to a gene: 10. The CDR3 coding sequence is TGTGCCAGCACCCTAAGGGGGCATGGATACAATGAGCAGTTCTTC. Amino acids: CASTLRGHGYNEQFF. Complete variable domain (other parts from reference TRBV2 and TRBJ2-1): EPEVTQTPSHQVTQMGQEVILRCVPISNHLYFYWYRQILGQKVEFLVSFYNNEISEKSEIFDDQFSVERPDGSNFTLKIRSTKLEDSAMYFCASTLRGHGYNEQFFGPGTRLTVL.

The chain employs TRBV5-1 and TRBJ2-1, with TRBD2 matching 10 bases. Germline V CDR1 and CDR2: SGHRS, YFSETQ. This CDR3 has 17 amino acids. J was trimmed by 0 bases and V by 3 bases; bases with no gene match: 6. CDR3 region: CASSSLLAGSSYNEQFF. CDR3 bases: TGCGCCAGCAGCTCTCTACTAGCGGGGAGCTCCTACAATGAGCAGTTCTTC.

CDR3 amino acids: CASSARDTAMSYTF. The DNA for the CDR3 is TGCGCCAGCAGCGCCCGGGACACGGCTATGAGCTACACCTTC. The rearrangement links TRBV4-1 to TRBJ1-2, with D possibly TRBD1 on 6 matching bases. Trimming took 5 bases from V and 9 from J, leaving 19 bases between them. The CDR3 has 14 residues. Germline loops: CDR1 MGHRA, CDR2 YSYEKL.

This clone was seen once. The chain recombines TRBV10-3 with TRBJ2-1; 9 bases are a match to TRBD2. This CDR3 region has 14 residues. Germline lookup yields CDR1 ENHRY and CDR2 SYGVKD. V lost 6 bases and J lost 9; bases outside the gene matches: 9. The CDR3 region is CAIRTTSGTGEQFF. The CDR3 nucleotides read TGTGCCATCAGGACGACTAGCGGAACGGGTGAGCAGTTCTTC.

The chain combines TRBV9 with TRBJ1-6; the D gene is possibly TRBD1 (5 bases). Per the germline V gene, CDR1 is SGDLS and CDR2 is YYNGEE. This CDR3 is 16 amino acids long. Trimming took 2 bases from V and 5 from J, leaving 14 bases between them. The CDR3 nucleotides are TGTGCCAGCAGCGTGGGGGGACTCGTCCATAATTCACCCCTCCACTTT. Protein product: CASSVGGLVHNSPLHF.

In this sample, this clone turned up once. The rearrangement uses TRBV7-3 and TRBJ1-6; 10 nucleotides line up with TRBD1. With 2 bases clipped from V and 10 bases from J, the junction kept 5 bases outside the gene matches. This CDR3 is 15 amino acids long. Germline-derived CDR1 and CDR2 are SGHTA and FQGTGA. CDR3 nucleotide sequence: TGTGCCAGCAGCTTACAGGGACAGGGGCAGTCACCCCTCCACTTT. Protein: CASSLQGQGQSPLHF.

The J gene is TRBJ2-7, the V gene TRBV14; no firm D call. Germline V gene lookup returns CDR1 SGHDN and CDR2 FVKESK. The CDR3 runs to 14 residues. V lost 5 bases to trimming and J lost 0 bases, with 11 bases between them. This CDR3 reads CASSESRYSYEQYF. The CDR3 DNA is TGTGCCAGCAGCGAGTCCAGGTACTCCTACGAGCAGTACTTC. Full variable domain (remainder filled in from reference TRBV14 and TRBJ2-7): EAGVTQFPSHSVIEKGQTVTLRCDPISGHDNLYWYRRVMGKEIKFLLHFVKESKQDESGMPNNRFLAERTGGTYSTLKVQPAELEDSGVYFCASSESRYSYEQYFGPGTRLTVT.